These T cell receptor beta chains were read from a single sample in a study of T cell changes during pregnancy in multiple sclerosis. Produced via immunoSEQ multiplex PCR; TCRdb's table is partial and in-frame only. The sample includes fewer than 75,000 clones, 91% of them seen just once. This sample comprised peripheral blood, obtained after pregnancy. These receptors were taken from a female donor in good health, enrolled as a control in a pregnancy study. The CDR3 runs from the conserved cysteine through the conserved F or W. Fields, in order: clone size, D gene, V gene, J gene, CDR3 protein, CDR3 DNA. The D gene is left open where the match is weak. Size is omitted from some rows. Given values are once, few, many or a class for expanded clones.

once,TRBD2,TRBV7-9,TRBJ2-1,CASSSLGGAILSSYNEQFF,TGTGCCAGCAGCTCCCTCGGGGGGGCAATTCTGAGCTCCTACAATGAGCAGTTCTTC
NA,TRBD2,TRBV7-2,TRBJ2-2,CASSPGTSGAAGELFF,TGTGCCAGCAGCCCGGGGACTAGCGGGGCGGCCGGGGAGCTGTTTTTT
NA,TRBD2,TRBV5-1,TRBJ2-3,CASSLGASGNTDTQYF,TGCGCCAGCAGCTTGGGTGCTAGCGGGAACACAGATACGCAGTATTTT
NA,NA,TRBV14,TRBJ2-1,CASSQGATSYDEQFF,TGTGCCAGCAGCCAAGGGGCAACTAGTTACGATGAGCAGTTCTTC
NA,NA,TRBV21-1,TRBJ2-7,CASSKGTDVTTPVEQYF,TGTGCCAGCAGCAAAGGGACTGATGTTACTACCCCTGTCGAGCAGTACTTC
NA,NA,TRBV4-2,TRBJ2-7,CASSQERAAYEQYF,TGTGCCAGCAGCCAAGAGCGGGCAGCCTACGAGCAGTACTTC
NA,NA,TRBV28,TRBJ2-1,CASSLLSGRGNEQFF,TGTGCCAGCAGTTTGTTGTCCGGGCGAGGGAATGAGCAGTTCTTC
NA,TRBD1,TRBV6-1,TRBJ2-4,CASSPTGGRNIQYF,TGTGCCAGCAGTCCGACAGGGGGCAGAAACATTCAGTACTTC
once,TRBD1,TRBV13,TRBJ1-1,CASSLQGAGLTEAFF,TGTGCCAGCAGCTTACAGGGGGCAGGCCTGACTGAAGCTTTCTTT
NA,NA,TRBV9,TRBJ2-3,CASSLRLDTDTQYF,TGTGCCAGCAGCCTAAGACTAGACACAGATACGCAGTATTTT
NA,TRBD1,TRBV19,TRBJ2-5,CASRRDSWETQYF,TGTGCCAGCCGTCGGGACAGTTGGGAGACCCAGTACTTC
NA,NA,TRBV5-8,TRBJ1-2,CASSLNRNYGYTF,TGTGCCAGCAGCTTGAACAGAAACTATGGCTACACCTTC
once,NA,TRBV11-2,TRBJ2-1,CASSLGYNNEQFF,TGTGCCAGCAGCTTAGGCTATAACAATGAGCAGTTCTTC
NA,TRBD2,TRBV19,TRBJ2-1,CASNPRGRGSGSSEQFF,TGTGCCAGTAACCCACGCGGTAGGGGTAGCGGGAGCTCTGAGCAGTTCTTC
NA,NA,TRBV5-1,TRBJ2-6,CASSLYPGRSSGANVLTF,TGCGCCAGCAGCTTGTATCCAGGCCGCAGCTCTGGGGCCAACGTCCTGACTTTC
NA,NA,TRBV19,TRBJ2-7,CASSISGNSYEQYF,TGTGCCAGTAGTATTTCTGGCAACTCCTACGAGCAGTACTTC
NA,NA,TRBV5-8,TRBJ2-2,CASSLALDRSNTGELFF,TGTGCCAGCAGCTTAGCACTAGATCGGTCGAACACCGGGGAGCTGTTTTTT
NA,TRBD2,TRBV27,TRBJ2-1,CASSPALAGSYNEQFF,TGTGCCAGCAGCCCTGCACTAGCGGGCTCCTACAATGAGCAGTTCTTC
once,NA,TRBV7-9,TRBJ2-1,CASSRGGSSYNEQFF,TGTGCCAGCAGCCGAGGGGGAAGCTCCTACAATGAGCAGTTCTTC
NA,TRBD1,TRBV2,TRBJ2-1,CASRGTGSGNEQFF,TGTGCCAGCAGGGGGACAGGGTCGGGCAATGAGCAGTTCTTC
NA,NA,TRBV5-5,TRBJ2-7,CASSLGIRGTEQYF,TGTGCCAGCAGCTTGGGCATCCGAGGGACAGAGCAGTACTTC
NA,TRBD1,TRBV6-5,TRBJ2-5,CASSPLTGGYGTQYF,TGTGCCAGCAGTCCCTTGACAGGGGGCTATGGGACCCAGTACTTC
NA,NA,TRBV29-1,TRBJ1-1,CSVGRTVNTEAFF,TGCAGCGTTGGTCGGACAGTCAACACTGAAGCTTTCTTT
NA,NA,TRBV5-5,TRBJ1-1,CASSLGPGTEAFF,TGTGCCAGCAGCTTGGGACCGGGAACTGAAGCTTTCTTT
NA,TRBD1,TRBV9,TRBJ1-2,CASTTGTGNYGYTF,TGTGCCAGCACCACCGGGACAGGGAACTATGGCTACACCTTC
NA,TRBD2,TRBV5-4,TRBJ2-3,CASSRPGRASDTQYF,TGTGCCAGCAGCCGCCCCGGGAGGGCCTCAGATACGCAGTATTTT
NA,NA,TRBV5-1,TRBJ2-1,CASSLEGGREQFF,TGCGCCAGCAGCTTGGAAGGAGGGAGGGAGCAGTTCTTC
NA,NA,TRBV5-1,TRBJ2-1,CASSRDRAGGNEQFF,TGCGCCAGCAGCAGGGACAGAGCCGGGGGCAATGAGCAGTTCTTC
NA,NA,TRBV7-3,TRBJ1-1,CASRYNRANTEAFF,TGTGCCAGCAGGTATAACAGAGCGAACACTGAAGCTTTCTTT
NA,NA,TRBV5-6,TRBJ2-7,CASSLRRTQLQGYEQYF,TGTGCCAGCAGCTTGAGAAGGACGCAGCTTCAGGGGTACGAGCAGTACTTC